Listed here is a single T cell receptor (beta chain). What antigen it recognizes has not been identified. Base-call qualities are not available, and no considerably larger clone is one nucleotide away. This sample was included in a study of blood T cell repertoires in COVID-19 (TCRdb year 2020). About the full investigation: Samples from collaborators originated in the United States, Italy and Spain and spanned both the acute and convalescent phases of COVID-19. The prospective study material was composed of cDNA or gDNA derived from T cells, B-cell-depleted T cells, or PBMCs. Deeply sampled blood TCRbeta repertoires from subjects exposed to, actively infected with, or recovered from COVID-19 were included in the dataset. The repertoires were released in a freely available public database intended as a resource for research on the immune response to SARS-CoV-2. The samples were drawn from two sources: the first 160 participants of the ongoing ImmuneRACE study, and fewer than 1,500 subjects contributed by 6 global collaborators. Nearly every sample came with metadata listing a de-identified subject ID, COVID-19 status, age in years and sex. Where HLA class I and class II types were available, the types were taken from metadata supplied by the sample provider, not from assay-based typing. Study-wide conclusions, independent of this receptor: The amount of clinical and demographic metadata varied by source and participant and was provided uncurated.

The immunoSEQ Assay, a bias-controlled multiplex PCR, was used to amplify TCRbeta CDR3 regions from genomic DNA. For the original study's pipeline: Within the assay, amplification of reference gene primers was used to estimate how many nucleated cells each sample contained. To quantify the absolute abundance of each unique TCRbeta CDR3 rearrangement, sequence reads were collapsed and filtered. For each sample, productive Simpson clonality was calculated by taking the square root of Simpson's diversity index across productive rearrangements. Imported from immuneACCESS, the table was reduced by TCRdb to in-frame sequences with V and J called. These copies leave out some clones; in studies compared against another copy, an unresolved V gene accounts for under half, and the cause of the remainder is not known. V and J calls plus clone size are reproduced from that table; the DNA served to infer D and trimming. This sample holds 100,000 to 150,000 clones; around 89% were observed only once. The ten largest clones take up 18% of the sample.

The collaborating institutions used their own protocols to collect whole blood in K2EDTA tubes. For TCRbeta analysis, collaborators shipped samples as frozen whole blood, isolated PBMCs, or DNA extracted from either of those sample types. V is pared back by 8 bases and J by 4 bases, with 11 bases lying between the germline termini. The CDR3 goes from the cysteine to the phenylalanine over 12 residues. Just the 36-base CDR3 DNA is kept, in frame starting at base 1. The chain uses TRBV12-3 or TRBV12-4 and TRBJ2-5; no D gene is confidently identified. Specimen: peripheral blood. This receptor was taken from a man aged 45 to 65 with active or convalescent COVID-19. The CDR3 amino acid sequence is: CASAQTGETQYF. The sequence in DNA is TGTGCCAGCGCCCAGACGGGAGAGACCCAGTACTTC.